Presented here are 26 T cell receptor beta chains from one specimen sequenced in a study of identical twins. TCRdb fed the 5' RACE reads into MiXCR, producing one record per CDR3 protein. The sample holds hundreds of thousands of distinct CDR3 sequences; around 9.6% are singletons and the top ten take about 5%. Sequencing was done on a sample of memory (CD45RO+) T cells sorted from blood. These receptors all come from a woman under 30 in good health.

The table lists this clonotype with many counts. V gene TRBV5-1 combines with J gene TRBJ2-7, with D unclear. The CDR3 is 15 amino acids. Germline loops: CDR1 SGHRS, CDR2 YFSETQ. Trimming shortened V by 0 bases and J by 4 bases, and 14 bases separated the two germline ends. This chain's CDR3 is CASSLVVSGHYEQYF. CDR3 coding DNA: TGCGCCAGCAGCTTGGTTGTTTCTGGTCATTACGAGCAGTACTTC.

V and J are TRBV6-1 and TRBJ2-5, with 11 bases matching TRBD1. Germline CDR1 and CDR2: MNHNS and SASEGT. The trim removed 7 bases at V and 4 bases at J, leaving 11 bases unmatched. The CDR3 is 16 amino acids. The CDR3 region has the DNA TGTGCCAGCATATTACGTATGGGACAGGGGGGAGAGACCCAGTACTTC. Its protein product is CASILRMGQGGETQYF.

The CDR3 DNA reads TGTGCCACCAGCGGTCTTGAGGAGACCCAGTACTTC. This sequence encodes CATSGLEETQYF. The chain carries TRBV15 and TRBJ2-5; D is uncertain. Trimming removed 5 bases from V and 5 bases from J, with 9 bases in between. The CDR3 is 12 residues long. Germline CDR1 is LNHNV and CDR2 is YYDKDF (reference sequence).

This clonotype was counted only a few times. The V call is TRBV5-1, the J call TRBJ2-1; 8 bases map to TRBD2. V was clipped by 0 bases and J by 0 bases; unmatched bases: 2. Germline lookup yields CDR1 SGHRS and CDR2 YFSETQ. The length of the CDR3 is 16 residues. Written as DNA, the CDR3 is TGCGCCAGCAGCTTGGGACTAGCGAACTCCTACAATGAGCAGTTCTTC. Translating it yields CASSLGLANSYNEQFF.

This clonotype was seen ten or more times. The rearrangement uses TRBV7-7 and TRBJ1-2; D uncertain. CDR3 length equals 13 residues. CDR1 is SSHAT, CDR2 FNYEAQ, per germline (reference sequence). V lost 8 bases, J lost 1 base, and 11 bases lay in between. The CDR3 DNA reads TGTGCCAGCTCCCCTTTGCTTAACTATGGCTACACCTTC. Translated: CASSPLLNYGYTF.

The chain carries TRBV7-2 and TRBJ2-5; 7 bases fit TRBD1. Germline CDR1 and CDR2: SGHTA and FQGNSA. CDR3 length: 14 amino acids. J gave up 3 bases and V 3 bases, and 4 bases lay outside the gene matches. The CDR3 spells CASSFHRGEETQYF. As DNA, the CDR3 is TGTGCCAGCAGCTTCCACAGGGGAGAAGAGACCCAGTACTTC.

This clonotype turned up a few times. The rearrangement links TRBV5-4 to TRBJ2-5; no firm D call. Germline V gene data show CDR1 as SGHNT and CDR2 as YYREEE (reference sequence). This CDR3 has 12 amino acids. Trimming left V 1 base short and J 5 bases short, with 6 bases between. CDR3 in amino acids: CASSLSDETQYF. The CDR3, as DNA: TGTGCCAGCAGCTTGTCCGACGAGACCCAGTACTTC.

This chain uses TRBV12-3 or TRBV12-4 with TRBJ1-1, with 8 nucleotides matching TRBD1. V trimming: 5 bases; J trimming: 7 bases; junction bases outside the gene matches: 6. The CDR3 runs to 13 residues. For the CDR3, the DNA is TGTGCCAGCAGTACCTCGGACAGGGTTGAAGCTTTCTTT. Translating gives CASSTSDRVEAFF.

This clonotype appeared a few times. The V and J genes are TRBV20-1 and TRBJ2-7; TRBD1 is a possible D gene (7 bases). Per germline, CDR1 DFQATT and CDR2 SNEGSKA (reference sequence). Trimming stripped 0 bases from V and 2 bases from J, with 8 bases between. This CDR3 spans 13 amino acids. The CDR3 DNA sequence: TGCAGTGCTAGAGACAGGGGGGCCTACGAGCAGTACTTC. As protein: CSARDRGAYEQYF.

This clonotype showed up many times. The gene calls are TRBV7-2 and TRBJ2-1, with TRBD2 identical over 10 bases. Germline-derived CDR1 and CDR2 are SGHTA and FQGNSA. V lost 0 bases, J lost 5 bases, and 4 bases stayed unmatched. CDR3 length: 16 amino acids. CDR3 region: CASSLASGRTHNEQFF. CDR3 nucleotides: TGTGCCAGCAGCTTAGCTAGCGGGAGGACGCACAATGAGCAGTTCTTC.

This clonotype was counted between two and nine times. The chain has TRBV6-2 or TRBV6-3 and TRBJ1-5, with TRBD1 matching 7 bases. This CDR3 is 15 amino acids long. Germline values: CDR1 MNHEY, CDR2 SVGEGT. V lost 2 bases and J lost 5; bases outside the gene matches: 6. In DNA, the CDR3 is TGTGCCAGCAGTTACGTCCAGGGGGGATATCAGCCCCAGCATTTT. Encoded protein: CASSYVQGGYQPQHF.

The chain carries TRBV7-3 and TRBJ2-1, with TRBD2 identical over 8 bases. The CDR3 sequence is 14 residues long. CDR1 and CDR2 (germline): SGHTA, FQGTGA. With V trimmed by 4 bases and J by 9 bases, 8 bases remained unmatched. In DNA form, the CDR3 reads TGTGCCAGCAGCTCCCCGGGGGGGGCAGCTGAGCAGTTCTTC. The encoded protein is CASSSPGGAAEQFF.

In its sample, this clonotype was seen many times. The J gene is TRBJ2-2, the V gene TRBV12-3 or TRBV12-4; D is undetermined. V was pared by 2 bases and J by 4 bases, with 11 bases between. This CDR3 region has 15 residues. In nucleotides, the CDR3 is TGTGCCAGCAGTTTATACTTATCGGGCACCGGGGAGCTGTTTTTT. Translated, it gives CASSLYLSGTGELFF.

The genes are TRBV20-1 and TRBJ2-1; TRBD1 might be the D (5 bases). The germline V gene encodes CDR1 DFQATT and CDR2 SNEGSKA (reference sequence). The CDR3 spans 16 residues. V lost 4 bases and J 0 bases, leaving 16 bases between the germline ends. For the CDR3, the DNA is TGCAGTGCTAACCACCGGCAGGGTTTCTCCTACAATGAGCAGTTCTTC. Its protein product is CSANHRQGFSYNEQFF.

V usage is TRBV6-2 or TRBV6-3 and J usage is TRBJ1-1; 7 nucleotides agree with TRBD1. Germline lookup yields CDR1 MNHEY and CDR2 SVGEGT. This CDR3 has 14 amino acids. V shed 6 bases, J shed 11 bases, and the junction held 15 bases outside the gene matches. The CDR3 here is CASREIGQARTAFF. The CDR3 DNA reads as TGTGCCAGCAGGGAAATAGGACAGGCAAGGACGGCTTTCTTT.

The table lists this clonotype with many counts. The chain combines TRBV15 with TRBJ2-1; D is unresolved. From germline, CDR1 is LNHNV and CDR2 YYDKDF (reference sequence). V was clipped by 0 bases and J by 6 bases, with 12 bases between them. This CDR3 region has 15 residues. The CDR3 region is CATSREPDLGNEQFF. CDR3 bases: TGTGCCACCAGCAGAGAACCGGACCTGGGCAATGAGCAGTTCTTC.

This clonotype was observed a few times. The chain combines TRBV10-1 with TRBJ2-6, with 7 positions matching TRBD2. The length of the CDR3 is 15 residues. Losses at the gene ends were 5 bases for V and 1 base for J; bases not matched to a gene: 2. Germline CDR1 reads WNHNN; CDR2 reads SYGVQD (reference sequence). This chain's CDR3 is CASSSGGSGANVLTF. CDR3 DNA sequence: TGCGCCAGCAGTTCGGGGGGATCTGGGGCCAACGTCCTGACTTTC.

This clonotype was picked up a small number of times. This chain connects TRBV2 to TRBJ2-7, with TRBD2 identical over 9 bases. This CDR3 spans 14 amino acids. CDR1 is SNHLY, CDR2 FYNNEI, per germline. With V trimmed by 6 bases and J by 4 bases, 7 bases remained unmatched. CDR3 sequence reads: CASSRPSGAYEQYF. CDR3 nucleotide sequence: TGTGCCAGCAGCCGACCTAGCGGGGCTTACGAGCAGTACTTC.

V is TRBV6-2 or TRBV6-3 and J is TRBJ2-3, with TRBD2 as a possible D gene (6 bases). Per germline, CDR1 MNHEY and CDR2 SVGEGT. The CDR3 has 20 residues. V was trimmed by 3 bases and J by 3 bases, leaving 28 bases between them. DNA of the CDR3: TGTGCCAGCAGTTATTCCGCCGTGCTTATCGGGGGACGCTCAACAGATACGCAGTATTTT. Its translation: CASSYSAVLIGGRSTDTQYF.

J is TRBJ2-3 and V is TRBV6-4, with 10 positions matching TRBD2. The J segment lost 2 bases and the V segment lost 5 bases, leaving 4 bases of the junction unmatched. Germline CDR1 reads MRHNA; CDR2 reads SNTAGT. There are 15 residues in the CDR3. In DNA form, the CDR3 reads TGTGCCAGCAGTATTGGGACTAGCGCCACAGATACGCAGTATTTT. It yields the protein CASSIGTSATDTQYF.

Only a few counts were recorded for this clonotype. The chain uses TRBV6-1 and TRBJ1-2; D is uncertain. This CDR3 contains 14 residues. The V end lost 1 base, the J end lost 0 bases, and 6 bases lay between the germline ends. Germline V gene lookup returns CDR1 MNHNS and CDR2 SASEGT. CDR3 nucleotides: TGTGCCAGCAGTGAAGGCGGTCCTAACTATGGCTACACCTTC. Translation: CASSEGGPNYGYTF.

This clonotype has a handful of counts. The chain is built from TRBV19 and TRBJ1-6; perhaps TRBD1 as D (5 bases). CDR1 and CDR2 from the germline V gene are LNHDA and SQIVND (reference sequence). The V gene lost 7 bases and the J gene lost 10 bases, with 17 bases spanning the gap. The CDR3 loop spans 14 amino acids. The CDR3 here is CASTPAGVGSPLHF. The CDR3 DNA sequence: TGTGCCAGTACCCCCGCGGGGGTCGGGTCACCCCTCCACTTT.

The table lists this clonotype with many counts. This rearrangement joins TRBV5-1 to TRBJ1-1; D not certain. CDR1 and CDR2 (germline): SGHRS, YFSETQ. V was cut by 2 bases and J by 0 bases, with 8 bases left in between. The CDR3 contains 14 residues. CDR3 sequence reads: CASSLYQVNTEAFF. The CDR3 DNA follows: TGCGCCAGCAGCTTATACCAGGTGAACACTGAAGCTTTCTTT. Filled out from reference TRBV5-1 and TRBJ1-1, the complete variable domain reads KAGVTQTPRYLIKTRGQQVTLSCSPISGHRSVSWYQQTPGQGLQFLFEYFSETQRNKGNFPGRFSGRQFSNSRSEMNVSTLELGDSALYLCASSLYQVNTEAFFGQGTRLTVV.

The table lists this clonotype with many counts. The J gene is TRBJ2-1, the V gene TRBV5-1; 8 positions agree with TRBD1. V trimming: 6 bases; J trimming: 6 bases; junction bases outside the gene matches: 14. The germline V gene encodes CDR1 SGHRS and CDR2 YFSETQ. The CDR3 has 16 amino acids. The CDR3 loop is CASTGQGALIVNEQFF. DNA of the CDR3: TGCGCCAGCACGGGCCAGGGGGCTTTGATTGTCAATGAGCAGTTCTTC.

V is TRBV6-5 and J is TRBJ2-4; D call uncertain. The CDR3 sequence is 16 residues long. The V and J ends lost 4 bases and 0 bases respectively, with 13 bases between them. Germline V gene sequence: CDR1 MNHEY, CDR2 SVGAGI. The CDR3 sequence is CASSLDPDGAKNIQYF. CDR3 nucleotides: TGTGCCAGCAGTTTGGACCCGGACGGAGCCAAAAACATTCAGTACTTC.

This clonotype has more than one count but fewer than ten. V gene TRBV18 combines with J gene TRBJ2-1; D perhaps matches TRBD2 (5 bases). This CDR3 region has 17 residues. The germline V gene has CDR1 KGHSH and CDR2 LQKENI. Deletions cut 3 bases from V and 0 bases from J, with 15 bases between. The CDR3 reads CASSPWSLEGSYNEQFF. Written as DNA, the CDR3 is TGTGCCAGCTCACCTTGGAGCCTCGAGGGCTCCTACAATGAGCAGTTCTTC.